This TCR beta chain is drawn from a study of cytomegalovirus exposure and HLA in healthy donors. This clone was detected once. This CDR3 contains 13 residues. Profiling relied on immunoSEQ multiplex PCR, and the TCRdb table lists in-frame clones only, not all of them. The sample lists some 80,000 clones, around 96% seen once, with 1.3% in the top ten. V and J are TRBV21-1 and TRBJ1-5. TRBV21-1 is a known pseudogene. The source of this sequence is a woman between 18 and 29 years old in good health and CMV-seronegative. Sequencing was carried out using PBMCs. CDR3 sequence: CASSMGEGQPQHF. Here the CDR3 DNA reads TGTGCCAGCAGCATGGGCGAGGGTCAGCCCCAGCATTTT.